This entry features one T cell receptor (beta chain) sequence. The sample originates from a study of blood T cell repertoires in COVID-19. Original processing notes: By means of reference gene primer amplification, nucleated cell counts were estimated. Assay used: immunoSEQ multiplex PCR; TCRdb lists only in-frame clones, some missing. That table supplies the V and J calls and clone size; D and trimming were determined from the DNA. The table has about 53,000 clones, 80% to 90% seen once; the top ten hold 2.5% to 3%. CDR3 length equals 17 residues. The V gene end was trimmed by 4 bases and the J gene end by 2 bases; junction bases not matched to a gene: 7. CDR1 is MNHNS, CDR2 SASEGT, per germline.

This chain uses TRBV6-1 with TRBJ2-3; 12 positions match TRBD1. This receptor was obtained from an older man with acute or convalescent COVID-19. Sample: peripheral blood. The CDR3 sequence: CASSGGGQGALTDTQYF. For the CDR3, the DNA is TGTGCCAGCAGTGGGGGGGGACAGGGGGCTCTCACAGATACGCAGTATTTT.